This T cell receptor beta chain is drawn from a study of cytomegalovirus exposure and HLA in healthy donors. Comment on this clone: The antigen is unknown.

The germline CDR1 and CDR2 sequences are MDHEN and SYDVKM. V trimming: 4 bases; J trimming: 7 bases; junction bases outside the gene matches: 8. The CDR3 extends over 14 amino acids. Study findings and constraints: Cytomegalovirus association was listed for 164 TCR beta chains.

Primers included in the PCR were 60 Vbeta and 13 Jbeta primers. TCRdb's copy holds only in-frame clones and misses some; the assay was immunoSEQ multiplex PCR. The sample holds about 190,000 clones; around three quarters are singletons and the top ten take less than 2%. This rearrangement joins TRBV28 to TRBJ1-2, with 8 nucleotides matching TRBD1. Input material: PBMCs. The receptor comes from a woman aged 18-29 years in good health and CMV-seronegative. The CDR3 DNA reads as TGTGCCAGCAGTTCCCGCGGACAGGGAGGTGGCTACACCTTC. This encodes CASSSRGQGGGYTF.